The next 31 T cell receptor beta chains were all read from a single sample in a study of blood T cell repertoires in COVID-19. The repertoire was sequenced with immunoSEQ multiplex PCR; TCRdb's copy has only in-frame clones and lacks some. The sample consists of 150,000 to 200,000 clones, 65% to 85% of them appearing once. Sequenced sample: peripheral blood. The source is a man aged 60 to 75 with active or convalescent COVID-19.

V gene TRBV7-2 combines with J gene TRBJ2-1; the match to TRBD1 covers 9 bases. The CDR3 runs 14 residues. Germline V gives CDR1 SGHTA, CDR2 FQGNSA. V trimming: 4 bases; J trimming: 8 bases; junction bases outside the gene matches: 6. The CDR3 sequence: CASSSRTGADEQFF. The CDR3 bases are TGTGCCAGCAGCTCCCGGACAGGGGCGGATGAGCAGTTCTTC.

The table lists this clone with a few counts. This chain links TRBV7-9 with TRBJ2-7; TRBD1 agrees at 9 bases. The germline gives CDR1 SEHNR, CDR2 FQNEAQ (reference sequence). This CDR3 has 16 amino acids. V lost 5 bases, J lost 5 bases, and 13 bases stayed unmatched. The CDR3 DNA reads TGTGCCAGCAGCCCAGGGTTGGGACAGGGACCCCACGAGCAGTACTTC. This encodes CASSPGLGQGPHEQYF.

V is TRBV9 and J is TRBJ2-3, with D possibly TRBD1 on 6 matching bases. CDR3 length: 16 residues. The germline V gene encodes CDR1 SGDLS and CDR2 YYNGEE. Trimming pared 0 bases from V and 6 bases from J, leaving 17 bases between. CDR3 sequence reads: CASSVATWTVTDTQYF. As DNA, the CDR3 is TGTGCCAGCAGCGTAGCCACCTGGACAGTCACGGATACGCAGTATTTT.

CDR3 protein: CASSPGLAGVQYF. The CDR3 nucleotides read TGTGCCAGCTCACCAGGACTAGCGGGAGTCCAGTACTTC. The rearrangement uses TRBV18 and TRBJ2-5; TRBD2 agrees at 13 bases. There are 13 residues in the CDR3. Trimming at V came to 2 bases and at J to 10 bases, leaving 1 base not matched to a gene. Germline CDR1 and CDR2: KGHSH and LQKENI.

The chain combines TRBV27 with TRBJ2-7; 7 bases map to TRBD1. Looked up from germline, CDR1 is MNHEY and CDR2 is SMNVEV (reference sequence). V lost 5 bases to trimming and J lost 0 bases; unmatched junction nucleotides: 4. This CDR3 has 14 amino acids. As DNA, the CDR3 is TGTGCCAGCAGTATTAGGGGGCCCTCCTACGAGCAGTACTTC. Translation: CASSIRGPSYEQYF.

The chain combines TRBV6-5 with TRBJ1-4, with TRBD1 matching over 8 bases. Looked up from germline, CDR1 is MNHEY and CDR2 is SVGAGI. V was clipped by 5 bases and J by 8 bases; unmatched bases: 4. The CDR3 has 13 residues. The DNA of the CDR3 is TGTGCCAGCAGTCAGGGGGCGCGGGAAAAACTGTTTTTT. Protein: CASSQGAREKLFF.

In regard to this clone: This sample includes further DNA sequences coding for the same CDR3. The V call is TRBV7-3, the J call TRBJ2-2; D uncertain. Per germline, CDR1 SGHTA and CDR2 FQGTGA. Trimming took off 2 bases at V and 6 bases at J, with 4 bases between the two ends. The CDR3 totals 12 residues. CDR3 DNA: TGTGCCAGCAGCTTAGGGCCCGGGGAGCTGTTTTTT. This translates into CASSLGPGELFF.

The chain employs TRBV6-5 and TRBJ1-5; 7 bases map to TRBD1. The CDR3 extends over 15 amino acids. V lost 4 bases, J lost 1 base, and 4 bases stayed unmatched. From germline, CDR1 is MNHEY and CDR2 SVGAGI. CDR3 region: CASSSARGSNQPQHF. In nucleotides, the CDR3 is TGTGCCAGCAGTTCTGCCAGGGGGAGCAATCAGCCCCAGCATTTT.

V is TRBV2 and J is TRBJ2-1; 8 bases match TRBD2. The trim removed 5 bases at V and 4 bases at J, leaving 4 bases unmatched. The CDR3 loop spans 14 amino acids. Germline values: CDR1 SNHLY, CDR2 FYNNEI. In nucleotides, the CDR3 is TGTGCCAGCAGTAAGACTAGCGAATACAATGAGCAGTTCTTC. It yields the protein CASSKTSEYNEQFF.

The rearrangement links TRBV2 to TRBJ2-1; 12 nucleotides agree with TRBD2. This CDR3 has 16 residues. The ends lost 6 bases at V and 5 bases at J; junction bases unmatched: 8. The germline CDR1 and CDR2 sequences are SNHLY and FYNNEI. The CDR3 loop is CASRGGLAGPHNEQFF. CDR3 coding DNA: TGTGCCAGCAGGGGGGGACTAGCGGGCCCCCACAATGAGCAGTTCTTC.

The chain employs TRBV5-1 and TRBJ1-1, with D possibly being TRBD1 (5 bases). There are 14 residues in the CDR3. The germline V gene has CDR1 SGHRS and CDR2 YFSETQ. V lost 7 bases, J lost 0 bases, and 13 bases lay in between. The CDR3 bases are TGCGCCAGCGGGCCCGGGGGGATGAACACTGAAGCTTTCTTT. This codes for CASGPGGMNTEAFF. The variable domain in full, completed from reference TRBV5-1 and TRBJ1-1, reads KAGVTQTPRYLIKTRGQQVTLSCSPISGHRSVSWYQQTPGQGLQFLFEYFSETQRNKGNFPGRFSGRQFSNSRSEMNVSTLELGDSALYLCASGPGGMNTEAFFGQGTRLTVV.

The chain links TRBV18 to TRBJ2-3; 10 bases agree with TRBD1. This CDR3 contains 16 residues. Germline values: CDR1 KGHSH, CDR2 LQKENI. J lost 2 bases, V lost 0 bases, and 2 bases had no gene match. This CDR3 reads CASSPPTGGYTDTQYF. CDR3 in DNA: TGTGCCAGCTCACCACCGACAGGGGGCTACACAGATACGCAGTATTTT.

This chain connects TRBV6-2 or TRBV6-3 to TRBJ1-2; 9 bases line up with TRBD1. This CDR3 has 13 amino acids. After removal of 5 bases from V and 8 bases from J, the junction contained 6 bases not matched to a gene. Germline assignment: CDR1 MNHEY and CDR2 SVGEGT. DNA for the CDR3: TGTGCCAGCAGTCTTCGACAGGGGGGAGGCTACACCTTC. It is translated as CASSLRQGGGYTF.

This clone was detected once. The J gene is TRBJ2-3, the V gene TRBV5-1, with D perhaps matching TRBD2 (5 bases). The germline V gene has CDR1 SGHRS and CDR2 YFSETQ. The CDR3 sequence is 14 residues long. V dropped 0 bases and J dropped 6 bases, with 11 bases sitting between them. The DNA of the CDR3 is TGCGCCAGCAGCTTGGGTTCTAGCCCGGATACGCAGTATTTT. This sequence encodes CASSLGSSPDTQYF.

The rearrangement links TRBV6-5 to TRBJ2-5, with 7 bases matching TRBD2. V gave up 6 bases and J gave up 5 bases; unmatched junction bases: 9. Per germline, CDR1 MNHEY and CDR2 SVGAGI. This CDR3 region has 14 residues. Here the CDR3 DNA reads TGTGCCAGCAGGGGGGGGGACCATGTGGAGACCCAGTACTTC. Its protein is CASRGGDHVETQYF.

The V gene is TRBV19, the J gene TRBJ1-6, with TRBD1 as a possible D gene (6 bases). Germline CDR1 LNHDA, CDR2 SQIVND (reference sequence). V was shortened by 7 bases and J by 0 bases, with 13 bases between the two germline ends. The CDR3 consists of 16 residues. The CDR3: CASTTGRGSYNSPLHF. The CDR3 region has the DNA TGTGCCAGTACAACCGGCAGGGGCTCCTATAATTCACCCCTCCACTTT. Drawing the rest from reference TRBV19 and TRBJ1-6, the complete variable domain is DGGITQSPKYLFRKEGQNVTLSCEQNLNHDAMYWYRQDPGQGLRLIYYSQIVNDFQKGDIAEGYSVSREKKESFPLTVTSAQKNPTAFYLCASTTGRGSYNSPLHFGNGTRLTVT.

The V call is TRBV19, the J call TRBJ2-1, with D hard to call. CDR3 size: 13 residues. V was pared by 0 bases and J by 9 bases, with 9 bases between. Germline V gene data show CDR1 as LNHDA and CDR2 as SQIVND (reference sequence). The CDR3 sequence is CASSIDSRGEQFF. CDR3 nucleotide sequence: TGTGCCAGTAGTATAGACAGTCGCGGTGAGCAGTTCTTC.

This chain joins TRBV28 and TRBJ1-5; 7 bases align to TRBD1. The CDR3 runs 15 residues. CDR1 is MDHEN, CDR2 SYDVKM, per germline. Losses at the gene ends were 6 bases for V and 5 bases for J; bases not matched to a gene: 10. CDR3 protein: CASRDPNRGHQPQHF. CDR3 sequence (DNA): TGTGCCAGCAGGGATCCAAACAGGGGACATCAGCCCCAGCATTTT. The whole variable domain, filled in from reference TRBV28 and TRBJ1-5, reads DVKVTQSSRYLVKRTGEKVFLECVQDMDHENMFWYRQDPGLGLRLIYFSYDVKMKEKGDIPEGYSVSREKKERFSLILESASTNQTSMYLCASRDPNRGHQPQHFGDGTRLSIL.

V usage is TRBV28 and J usage is TRBJ2-5, with D maybe TRBD2 (5 bases). CDR1 is MDHEN and CDR2 is SYDVKM in the germline V gene. V gave up 6 bases and J gave up 4 bases, with 12 bases separating them. There are 13 residues in the CDR3. The CDR3: CASRDGLLETQYF. The CDR3 nucleotides read TGTGCCAGCAGGGATGGACTGTTAGAGACCCAGTACTTC.

This chain uses TRBV5-6 with TRBJ1-2; the match to TRBD1 covers 7 bases. V lost 2 bases, J lost 4 bases, and 5 bases stayed unmatched. Germline CDR1 SGHDT, CDR2 YYEEEE. This CDR3 has 14 amino acids. CDR3 loop: CASSFSNRGYGYTF. CDR3 in DNA: TGTGCCAGCAGCTTTTCAAACAGGGGCTATGGCTACACCTTC.

The genes are TRBV6-2 or TRBV6-3 and TRBJ1-1; D is ambiguous. Germline values: CDR1 MNHEY, CDR2 SVGEGT. The length of the CDR3 is 14 residues. Trimming took 1 base from V and 3 from J, leaving 9 bases between them. The CDR3 coding sequence is TGTGCCAGCAGTTACTGGCTCCTGGACACTGAAGCTTTCTTT. It codes for CASSYWLLDTEAFF.

V gene TRBV15 combines with J gene TRBJ2-5; no firm D call. This CDR3 region has 14 residues. Trimming took off 1 base at V and 5 bases at J, with 11 bases between the two ends. Germline V gene lookup returns CDR1 LNHNV and CDR2 YYDKDF (reference sequence). CDR3 nucleotide sequence: TGTGCCACCAGCAGAGGACAAACCTGGGAGACCCAGTACTTC. As protein: CATSRGQTWETQYF.

This clone showed up just a few times. V gene TRBV10-2 combines with J gene TRBJ1-1, with D perhaps TRBD1 (6 bases). CDR1 and CDR2 (germline): WSHSY, SAAADI. CDR3 length: 13 amino acids. Trimming shortened V by 2 bases and J by 6 bases, and 10 bases separated the two germline ends. CDR3 region: CASSEQGSAEAFF. Written as DNA, the CDR3 is TGCGCCAGCAGTGAGCAGGGGAGCGCTGAAGCTTTCTTT.

This chain connects TRBV19 to TRBJ1-1, with D hard to call. The germline V gene has CDR1 LNHDA and CDR2 SQIVND (reference sequence). Trimming took off 4 bases at V and 0 bases at J, with 12 bases between the two ends. The CDR3 consists of 15 residues. CDR3 sequence reads: CASSTLGEVNTEAFF. In nucleotides, the CDR3 is TGTGCCAGTAGTACCCTAGGTGAAGTGAACACTGAAGCTTTCTTT.

Written as DNA, the CDR3 is TGTGCCAGCTCCGGGACAGGGCTGGCCGGGGAGCTGTTTTTT. Residues: CASSGTGLAGELFF. This chain links TRBV18 with TRBJ2-2; 9 bases agree with TRBD1. The CDR3 is made up of 14 amino acids. In germline, CDR1 is KGHSH, CDR2 LQKENI. J was trimmed by 6 bases and V by 6 bases; bases with no gene match: 5.

The CDR3 here is CASSLFQSYEQYF. The DNA of the CDR3 is TGTGCCAGCAGCCTGTTCCAGTCCTACGAGCAGTACTTC. The genes are TRBV3-1 (or the pseudogene TRBV3-2) and TRBJ2-7, with unresolved D. The V gene lost 4 bases and the J gene lost 1 base, with 8 bases spanning the gap. The CDR3 is 13 residues long. Germline V gives CDR1 LGHDT, CDR2 YNNKEL (reference sequence).

J is TRBJ2-7 and V is TRBV5-1; TRBD1 aligns across 9 bases. The CDR3 spans 15 residues. With 4 bases clipped from V and 0 bases from J, the junction kept 5 bases outside the gene matches. Germline loops: CDR1 SGHRS, CDR2 YFSETQ. CDR3 residues: CASSAGTGSSYEQYF. The CDR3 region has the DNA TGCGCCAGCAGCGCCGGGACAGGGAGCTCCTACGAGCAGTACTTC.

This chain joins TRBV19 and TRBJ2-2; D is unresolved. The V gene's germline CDR1 is LNHDA and CDR2 SQIVND (reference sequence). V dropped 1 base and J dropped 9 bases, with 9 bases sitting between them. The CDR3 runs to 13 residues. CDR3 in amino acids: CASSIAPYRELFF. Here the CDR3 DNA reads TGTGCCAGTAGTATAGCCCCCTATAGGGAGCTGTTTTTT. Full variable domain (outside the CDR3, taken from reference TRBV19 and TRBJ2-2): DGGITQSPKYLFRKEGQNVTLSCEQNLNHDAMYWYRQDPGQGLRLIYYSQIVNDFQKGDIAEGYSVSREKKESFPLTVTSAQKNPTAFYLCASSIAPYRELFFGEGSRLTVL.

The chain joins TRBV25-1 to TRBJ2-1; 9 bases fit TRBD2. From germline, CDR1 is MGHDK and CDR2 SYGVNS. CDR3 size: 15 residues. V was clipped by 6 bases and J by 8 bases; unmatched bases: 11. This CDR3 reads CASRGVSGGPYEQFF. The DNA of the CDR3 is TGTGCCAGCAGAGGGGTTAGCGGGGGCCCTTATGAGCAGTTCTTC.

V and J are TRBV7-6 and TRBJ1-6, with D uncertain. The CDR3 consists of 11 residues. Trimming took off 4 bases at V and 7 bases at J, with 2 bases between the two ends. Germline-derived CDR1 and CDR2 are SGHVS and FNYEAQ. CDR3 DNA sequence: TGTGCCAGCAGCTCAAATTCACCCCTCCACTTT. It yields the protein CASSSNSPLHF.

The chain uses TRBV28 and TRBJ2-1; 7 nucleotides align to TRBD1. The germline V gene encodes CDR1 MDHEN and CDR2 SYDVKM. The CDR3 consists of 15 residues. The trim removed 6 bases at V and 0 bases at J, leaving 5 bases unmatched. CDR3 bases: TGTGCCAGCAGCCAGGGGGATAGCTCCTACAATGAGCAGTTCTTC. Its translation: CASSQGDSSYNEQFF.